The T cell receptor beta chain under discussion was sequenced for a study of T cells after yellow fever vaccination. In the study overall: Sorting on CD3, CD45RA, CCR7 and CD95 yielded EM, EMRA, CM and Tscm memory subsets.

General study findings and limits: Booster samples showed a return of most primary-vaccination clones (roughly 95% CD4, approximately 90% CD8). CD4 and CD8 compartments shared a small share of clonotypes.

Germline CDR1 reads DFQATT; CDR2 reads SNEGSKA (reference sequence). The CDR3 runs 16 residues. A universal primer site and UMIs were added as TCR cDNA was made by 5'RACE template switching. One entry per CDR3 protein, called by TCRdb with MiXCR from the 5' RACE reads. The sample lists just over 25,000 distinct CDR3 sequences, around 5.5% occurring once. The sample was PBMCs, either bulk or a sorted T-cell subset (CD4+, CD8+, memory, or dextramer-sorted; not recorded which), taken 15 days after the yellow fever booster vaccination. The V call is TRBV20-1, the J call TRBJ2-1, with TRBD2 matching over 12 bases. The clonotype originates from a man between 25 and 39 years old who received the YFV17D yellow fever vaccine. CDR3 protein: CCFRAGLAGLDVEQFF. CDR3 bases: TGCTGTTTCCGGGCGGGACTAGCGGGCCTAGACGTGGAGCAGTTCTTC.